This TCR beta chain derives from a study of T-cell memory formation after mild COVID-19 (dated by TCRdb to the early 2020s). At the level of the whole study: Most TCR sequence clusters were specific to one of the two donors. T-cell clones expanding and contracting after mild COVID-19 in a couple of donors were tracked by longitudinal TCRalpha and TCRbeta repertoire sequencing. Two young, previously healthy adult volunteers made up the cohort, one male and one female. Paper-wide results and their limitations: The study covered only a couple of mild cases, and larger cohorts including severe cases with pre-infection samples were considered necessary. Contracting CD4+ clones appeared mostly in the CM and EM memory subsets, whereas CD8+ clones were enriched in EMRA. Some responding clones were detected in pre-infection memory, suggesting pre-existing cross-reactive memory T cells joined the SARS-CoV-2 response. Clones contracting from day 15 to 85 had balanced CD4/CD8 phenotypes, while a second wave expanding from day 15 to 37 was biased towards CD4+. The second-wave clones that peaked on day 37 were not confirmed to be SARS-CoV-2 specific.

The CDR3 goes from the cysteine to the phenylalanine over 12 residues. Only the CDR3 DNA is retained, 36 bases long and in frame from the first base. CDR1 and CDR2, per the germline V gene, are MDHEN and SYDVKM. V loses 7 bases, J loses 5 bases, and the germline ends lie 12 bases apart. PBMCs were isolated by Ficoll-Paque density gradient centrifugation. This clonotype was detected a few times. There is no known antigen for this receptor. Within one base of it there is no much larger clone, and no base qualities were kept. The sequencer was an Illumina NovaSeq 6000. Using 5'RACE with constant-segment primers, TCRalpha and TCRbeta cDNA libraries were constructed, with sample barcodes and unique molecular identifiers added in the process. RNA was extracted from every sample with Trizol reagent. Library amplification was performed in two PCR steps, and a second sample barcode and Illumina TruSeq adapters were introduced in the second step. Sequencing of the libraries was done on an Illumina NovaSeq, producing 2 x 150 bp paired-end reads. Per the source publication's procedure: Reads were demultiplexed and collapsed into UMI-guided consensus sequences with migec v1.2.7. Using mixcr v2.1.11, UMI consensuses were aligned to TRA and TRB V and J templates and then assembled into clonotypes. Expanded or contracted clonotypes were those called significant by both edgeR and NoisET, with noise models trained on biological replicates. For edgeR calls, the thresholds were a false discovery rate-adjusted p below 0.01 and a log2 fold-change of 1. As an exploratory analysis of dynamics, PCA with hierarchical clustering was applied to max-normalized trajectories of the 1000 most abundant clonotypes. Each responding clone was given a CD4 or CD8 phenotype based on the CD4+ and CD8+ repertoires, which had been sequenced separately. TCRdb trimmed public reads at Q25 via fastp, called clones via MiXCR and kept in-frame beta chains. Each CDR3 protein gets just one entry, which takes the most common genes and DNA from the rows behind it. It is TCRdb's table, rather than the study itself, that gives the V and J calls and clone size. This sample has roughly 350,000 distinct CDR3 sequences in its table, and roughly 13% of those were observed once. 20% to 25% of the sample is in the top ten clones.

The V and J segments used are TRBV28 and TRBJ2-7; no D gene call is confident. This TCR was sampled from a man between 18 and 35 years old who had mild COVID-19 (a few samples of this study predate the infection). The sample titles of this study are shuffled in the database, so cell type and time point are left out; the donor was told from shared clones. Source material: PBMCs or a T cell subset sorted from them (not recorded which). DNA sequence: TGTGCCAGCACCGCCTCCTTCGACGAGCAGTACTTC. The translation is CASTASFDEQYF.